This is a list of T cell receptor beta chains from one sample in a study of cytomegalovirus exposure and HLA in healthy donors. The method was immunoSEQ multiplex PCR; TCRdb's version includes in-frame clones alone and lacks a portion of them. The repertoire holds about 190,000 clones, with approximately 78% as singletons. Specimen: PBMCs. The receptors derive from a woman under 30 in good health and CMV-seronegative. Each CDR3 is given with its conserved first and last residue. D genes are given only for firm matches. Rows may omit the clone size; those that give it use once, few, many or a size class.

NA	TRBJ1-5	TRBV5-1	NA	CASSLVPGGDQPQHF	TGCGCCAGCAGCTTGGTTCCGGGGGGTGATCAGCCCCAGCATTTT
once	TRBJ1-2	TRBV2	NA	CAASGGSGYGYTF	TGTGCCGCCAGCGGGGGTTCTGGGTATGGCTACACCTTC
NA	TRBJ2-7	TRBV7-9	NA	CASSSPPDEQYF	TGTGCCAGCAGCTCCCCTCCGGACGAGCAGTACTTC
NA	TRBJ2-7	TRBV27	NA	CASSSWESGAYEQYF	TGTGCCAGCAGTTCCTGGGAGTCAGGAGCCTACGAGCAGTACTTC
NA	TRBJ2-5	TRBV9	TRBD2	CASSPRGAGGFRETQYF	TGTGCCAGCAGCCCCCGGGGGGCGGGGGGATTCAGAGAGACCCAGTACTTC
NA	TRBJ1-1	TRBV18	TRBD1	CASSTGQGATEAFF	TGTGCCAGCTCAACGGGACAGGGGGCCACTGAAGCTTTCTTT
once	TRBJ2-7	TRBV6-5	TRBD2	CASSPGTSHLYEQYF	TGTGCCAGCAGCCCCGGGACTAGCCATCTCTACGAGCAGTACTTC
NA	TRBJ1-3	TRBV7-4	TRBD1	CASSLEGRAGQGTPNENTIYF	TGTGCCAGCAGCTTAGAGGGGCGAGCGGGACAGGGAACGCCGAACGAAAACACCATATATTTT
NA	TRBJ2-7	TRBV28	TRBD1	CASSKTGQGYEQYF	TGTGCCAGCAGTAAGACGGGACAGGGATACGAGCAGTACTTC
NA	TRBJ1-3	TRBV13	NA	CASSPLGGSGNTIYF	TGTGCCAGCAGTCCCCTCGGGGGCTCTGGAAACACCATATATTTT
NA	TRBJ1-2	TRBV5-1	NA	CASSPMTGGGGYTF	TGCGCCAGCAGCCCAATGACGGGGGGAGGCGGCTACACCTTC
NA	TRBJ2-7	TRBV7-6	NA	CASSLGPTGSYEQYF	TGTGCCAGCAGCTTAGGTCCTACAGGGTCCTACGAGCAGTACTTC
NA	TRBJ2-5	TRBV5-1	NA	CASSPETGQETQYF	TGCGCCAGCAGCCCCGAGACTGGCCAGGAGACCCAGTACTTC
NA	TRBJ2-1	TRBV30	TRBD2	CAQREFYEQFF	TGCGCCCAGCGGGAGTTCTATGAGCAGTTCTTC
once	TRBJ2-1	TRBV10-1	NA	CASSEEGDYNEQFF	TGCGCCAGCAGTGAGGAGGGGGACTACAATGAGCAGTTCTTC
NA	TRBJ2-3	TRBV7-6	NA	CASSLGHLASDTQYF	TGTGCCAGCAGCTTAGGGCACCTAGCGTCCGATACGCAGTATTTT
NA	TRBJ2-5	TRBV5-1	TRBD1	CASSLEGDRARETQYF	TGCGCCAGCAGCTTGGAAGGTGACAGGGCAAGGGAGACCCAGTACTTC
once	TRBJ2-1	TRBV6-5	NA	CASSYSFTRGEQFF	TGTGCCAGCAGTTACTCTTTTACCAGGGGTGAGCAGTTCTTC
NA	TRBJ2-3	TRBV2	NA	CASSEVGVLGTDTQYF	TGTGCCAGCAGTGAAGTAGGGGTCCTCGGCACAGATACGCAGTATTTT
NA	TRBJ2-2	TRBV7-7	NA	CASSLRGGLNTGELFF	TGTGCCAGCAGCTTAAGGGGGGGCCTGAACACCGGGGAGCTGTTTTTT
few	TRBJ1-2	TRBV9	TRBD1	CASSATGAIYGYTF	TGTGCCAGCAGCGCGACAGGGGCTATCTATGGCTACACCTTC
NA	TRBJ2-1	TRBV7-2	NA	CASSFQGREQFF	TGTGCCAGCAGCTTCCAGGGCCGTGAGCAGTTCTTC
NA	TRBJ1-3	TRBV18	NA	CASSPPSHSGNTIYF	TGTGCCAGCTCCCCCCCGAGCCACTCTGGAAACACCATATATTTT
NA	TRBJ2-7	TRBV5-6	TRBD2	CASSLAVSGGLGYEQYF	TGTGCCAGCAGCTTGGCCGTTAGCGGGGGGTTGGGGTACGAGCAGTACTTC
NA	TRBJ1-5	TRBV6-5	NA	CASSLSGSNQPQHF	TGTGCCAGCAGCCTATCGGGTAGCAATCAGCCCCAGCATTTT
NA	TRBJ1-1	TRBV10-2	TRBD1	CASTWTGLAFF	TGCGCCAGCACTTGGACAGGGCTTGCTTTCTTT
NA	TRBJ2-5	TRBV19	NA	CASSMGIGAQTQYF	TGTGCCAGTAGTATGGGAATAGGGGCACAGACCCAGTACTTC
once	TRBJ1-5	TRBV10-3	NA	CAISEGDSSNQPQHF	TGTGCCATCAGTGAGGGAGACAGTAGCAATCAGCCCCAGCATTTT
NA	TRBJ1-1	TRBV5-4	TRBD1	CASSLDRANTEAFF	TGTGCCAGCAGCCTCGACAGGGCGAACACTGAAGCTTTCTTT
NA	TRBJ2-7	TRBV18	NA	CASSPPSAYEQYF	TGTGCCAGCTCACCACCGTCCGCCTACGAGCAGTACTTC
NA	TRBJ1-2	TRBV19	NA	CASSAGFIGGYTF	TGTGCCAGTAGTGCCGGCTTTATCGGGGGCTACACCTTC
once	TRBJ2-7	TRBV7-9	TRBD2	CASSSWTSGRVNEQYF	TGTGCCAGCAGCTCCTGGACTAGCGGGAGGGTCAACGAGCAGTACTTC
NA	TRBJ2-1	TRBV5-6	NA	CASGLAGNEQFF	TGTGCCAGCGGACTCGCGGGTAACGAGCAGTTCTTC
NA	TRBJ2-1	TRBV5-1	TRBD1	CASSFARDRIYNEQFF	TGCGCCAGCAGCTTTGCTCGGGACAGGATCTACAATGAGCAGTTCTTC
NA	TRBJ1-1	TRBV19	NA	CASTPAGTEAFF	TGTGCCAGTACCCCCGCGGGGACTGAAGCTTTCTTT
few	TRBJ1-3	TRBV19	NA	CASSPELSGNTIYF	TGTGCCAGTAGTCCGGAGCTCTCTGGAAACACCATATATTTT
once	TRBJ2-5	TRBV27	TRBD2	CASSGKWMETQYF	TGTGCCAGTAGCGGGAAATGGATGGAGACCCAGTACTTC
NA	TRBJ2-7	TRBV7-2	TRBD2	CASSPHLGLDSYEQYF	TGTGCCAGCAGCCCCCATCTGGGACTAGACTCCTACGAGCAGTACTTC
NA	TRBJ2-3	TRBV13	NA	CASSLGASTDTQYF	TGTGCCAGCAGCTTAGGAGCTAGCACAGATACGCAGTATTTT
NA	TRBJ2-1	TRBV7-7	TRBD1	CASSLGQGEYNEQFF	TGTGCCAGCAGCCTTGGACAGGGTGAGTACAATGAGCAGTTCTTC
NA	TRBJ2-7	TRBV7-9	NA	CASSGSRDEQYF	TGTGCCAGCAGCGGATCGCGGGACGAGCAGTACTTC
NA	TRBJ1-1	TRBV9	TRBD1	CASSVGDRGAFF	TGTGCCAGCAGCGTAGGCGACAGGGGTGCTTTCTTT
NA	TRBJ2-7	TRBV5-8	NA	CASSLAPLEQYF	TGTGCCAGCAGCCTGGCTCCCCTCGAGCAGTACTTC
NA	TRBJ1-1	TRBV11-3	NA	CASSLERWTEAFF	TGTGCCAGCAGCTTAGAGAGATGGACTGAAGCTTTCTTT
NA	TRBJ2-3	TRBV18	NA	CASSPSTDTQYF	TGTGCCAGCTCACCATCGACAGATACGCAGTATTTT
NA	TRBJ2-3	TRBV19	TRBD2	CASRPTSGGGTDTQYF	TGTGCCAGTAGGCCGACTAGCGGGGGAGGCACAGATACGCAGTATTTT
NA	TRBJ2-4	TRBV2	NA	CASSEPHRKNIQYF	TGTGCCAGCAGTGAGCCCCACAGAAAAAACATTCAGTACTTC
NA	TRBJ1-2	TRBV20-1	NA	CSARLGAGYTF	TGCAGTGCTCGCCTAGGGGCCGGCTACACCTTC
NA	TRBJ2-1	TRBV7-9	TRBD2	CASIPGVGRETYNEQFF	TGTGCCAGCATCCCGGGGGTGGGGCGGGAGACCTACAATGAGCAGTTCTTC
few	TRBJ1-1	TRBV2	TRBD1	CASRSGTGGLIAFF	TGTGCCAGCAGGTCCGGGACAGGGGGCTTAATAGCTTTCTTT
NA	TRBJ2-5	TRBV19	NA	CASSRREGETQYF	TGTGCCAGTAGTAGACGAGAGGGAGAGACCCAGTACTTC
NA	TRBJ1-5	TRBV6-5	NA	CASRASDYQPQHF	TGTGCCAGCAGGGCGAGTGACTATCAGCCCCAGCATTTT
NA	TRBJ2-5	TRBV7-3	NA	CASSLNNQETQYF	TGTGCCAGCAGCTTAAACAACCAAGAGACCCAGTACTTC
NA	TRBJ2-1	TRBV9	NA	CASGGSGNEQFF	TGTGCCAGCGGAGGATCGGGCAATGAGCAGTTCTTC
NA	TRBJ1-2	TRBV7-9	NA	CSSSLVAGTQLRGYTF	TGTTCCAGCAGCTTAGTAGCCGGGACACAGCTCAGAGGCTACACCTTC
NA	TRBJ2-3	TRBV5-1	TRBD2	CASTSGGATDTQYF	TGCGCCAGTACTAGCGGGGGGGCTACAGATACGCAGTATTTT